What follows describes a single T cell receptor beta chain. Assay: immunoSEQ multiplex PCR; the TCRdb copy retains only in-frame clones and omits some. This sample yields fewer than 50,000 clones, of which around 94% are seen a single time; around 5% belongs to the top ten. This CDR3 contains 17 residues. The ends were cut back, 2 bases at V and 3 bases at J, with 16 bases in the middle. Germline CDR1 and CDR2: MNHEY and SMNVEV (reference sequence). The entry originates in a study of T cell changes during pregnancy in multiple sclerosis. The chain is built from TRBV27 and TRBJ2-2; weak D call: TRBD1 (6 bases). The specimen was CD8+ T cells from peripheral blood mononuclear cells, collected before pregnancy. This TCR derives from a female donor with multiple sclerosis, enrolled in a pregnancy study. The CDR3 nucleotides read TGTGCCAGCAGTTTAGAAAGTATGGGGGCGTACACCGGGGAGCTGTTTTTT. This translates into CASSLESMGAYTGELFF.